The 19 T cell receptor beta chains listed next were all sequenced from one sample in a study of beta chain features in type 1 diabetes. Of the isolated RNA, all was reverse transcribed, and so the sequenced material was expressed TCRB transcripts. The repertoire was sequenced with immunoSEQ multiplex PCR; TCRdb's copy has only in-frame clones and lacks some. This sample has about 320,000 clones, with 12% to 15% found just once. The sequenced material came from central memory CD4+ T cells from blood. These receptors came from a man between 25 and 39 years old in good health.

The chain couples TRBV27 to TRBJ2-1, with TRBD2 matching 8 bases. Trimming took 7 bases from V and 4 from J; bases not matched to a gene: 9. The CDR3 spans 15 residues. Germline V CDR1 and CDR2: MNHEY, SMNVEV (reference sequence). DNA for the CDR3: TGTGCCAGCAAAATCGCACTAGCGGATTACAATGAGCAGTTCTTC. It yields the protein CASKIALADYNEQFF.

The rearrangement links TRBV4-2 to TRBJ1-4, with TRBD1 matching 7 bases. The J segment lost 7 bases and the V segment lost 4 bases, leaving 6 bases of the junction unmatched. The CDR3 is 14 residues long. CDR1 and CDR2 from the germline V gene are LGHNA and YNFKEQ. The CDR3 spells CASSPGTASEKLFF. In DNA, the CDR3 is TGTGCCAGCAGCCCCGGGACAGCATCTGAAAAACTGTTTTTT.

This clone was observed a handful of times. V and J are TRBV10-3 and TRBJ2-2; D may be TRBD2 (5 bases). Germline V gene sequence: CDR1 ENHRY, CDR2 SYGVKD. The CDR3 extends over 15 amino acids. V lost 2 bases, J lost 4 bases, and 11 bases lay in between. CDR3 residues: CAISEQARGTGELFF. CDR3 DNA sequence: TGTGCCATCAGTGAGCAGGCCCGGGGCACCGGGGAGCTGTTTTTT.

This clone was counted many times. The chain recombines TRBV7-9 with TRBJ2-3; the match to TRBD2 covers 7 bases. V was pared by 1 base and J by 7 bases, with 2 bases of the junction left unmatched. The germline CDR1 and CDR2 sequences are SEHNR and FQNEAQ (reference sequence). The CDR3 totals 13 residues. Here the CDR3 reads CASSLGTSNTQYF. The DNA for the CDR3 is TGTGCCAGCAGCTTAGGGACTAGTAATACGCAGTATTTT.

This clone was seen repeatedly, ten times or more. The chain is built from TRBV7-2 and TRBJ2-7; D perhaps matches TRBD1 (6 bases). Germline V gene data show CDR1 as SGHTA and CDR2 as FQGNSA. Between the trimmed V and J ends, which lost 0 bases and 7 bases, there was a span of 13 bases. This CDR3 is built from 14 residues. CDR3 region: CASSLAGSRGEQYF. In DNA, the CDR3 is TGTGCCAGCAGCTTAGCAGGGTCCAGGGGTGAGCAGTACTTC.

This clone turned up a few times. The chain carries TRBV21-1 and TRBJ2-7; the table's D call, TRBD1, was not checked against the DNA. TRBV21-1 is flagged as a pseudogene. This CDR3 has 14 amino acids. CDR3 in DNA: TGTGCCAGCAGTCCCCGGACAGGGCGTAACGAGCAGTACGTC. This translates into CASSPRTGRNEQYV.

This chain uses TRBV25-1 with TRBJ2-5; D might be TRBD2 (5 bases). The CDR3 has 12 residues. CDR1 MGHDK and CDR2 SYGVNS come from the germline V gene. V dropped 8 bases and J dropped 5 bases, with 12 bases sitting between them. The CDR3 is CASLRTGETQYF. CDR3 coding DNA: TGTGCCAGCCTCCGGACGGGGGAGACCCAGTACTTC. Full variable domain (outside the CDR3, taken from reference TRBV25-1 and TRBJ2-5): EADIYQTPRYLVIGTGKKITLECSQTMGHDKMYWYQQDPGMELHLIHYSYGVNSTEKGDLSSESTVSRIRTEHFPLTLESARPSHTSQYLCASLRTGETQYFGPGTRLLVL.

This clone was seen only a few times. Other DNA sequences within the sample encode an identical CDR3. The chain has TRBV5-1 and TRBJ1-1; 7 bases are shared with TRBD1. The CDR3 has 15 residues. Per germline, CDR1 SGHRS and CDR2 YFSETQ. V shed 3 bases, J shed 4 bases, and the junction held 9 bases outside the gene matches. The CDR3 is CASSSGDRVVTEAFF. CDR3 DNA: TGCGCCAGCAGCTCGGGAGACAGGGTTGTCACTGAAGCTTTCTTT.

The V gene is TRBV5-4, the J gene TRBJ2-5; tentatively, D is TRBD1 (6 bases). The length of the CDR3 is 16 residues. The V and J ends lost 0 bases and 2 bases respectively, with 14 bases between them. Germline loops: CDR1 SGHNT, CDR2 YYREEE (reference sequence). CDR3: CASSLGASTGQETQYF. DNA of the CDR3: TGTGCCAGCAGCTTGGGGGCGTCGACAGGTCAAGAGACCCAGTACTTC.

This rearrangement joins TRBV25-1 to TRBJ2-5, with D perhaps matching TRBD1 or TRBD2 (6 bases each). This CDR3 spans 15 amino acids. The V gene's germline CDR1 is MGHDK and CDR2 SYGVNS. Trimming removed 4 bases from V and 3 bases from J, with 15 bases in between. The CDR3 DNA sequence: TGTGCCAGCAGTGTCGGACTACAGGGAAAAGAGACCCAGTACTTC. Protein: CASSVGLQGKETQYF.

There are a few counts of this clone. This chain connects TRBV7-2 to TRBJ1-2; 8 bases are shared with TRBD1. The germline CDR1 and CDR2 sequences are SGHTA and FQGNSA. The CDR3 totals 14 residues. V gave up 6 bases and J gave up 7 bases; unmatched junction bases: 10. CDR3 in DNA: TGTGCCAGCAGGCCCACAGGGGGTGCCTTTGGCTACACCTTC. It is translated as CASRPTGGAFGYTF.

This chain's CDR3 is CASSYHRESSYEQYV. The DNA of the CDR3 is TGTGCCAGCAGTTATCATCGGGAGAGCTCCTACGAGCAGTACGTC. The chain couples TRBV6-6 to TRBJ2-7; D is possibly TRBD2 (6 bases). The germline CDR1 and CDR2 sequences are MNHNY and SVGAGI (reference sequence). The CDR3 has 15 amino acids. V lost 3 bases and J 0 bases, leaving 12 bases between the germline ends.

The sample holds a few counts of this clone. Within the sample, other DNA sequences also encode this same CDR3. The genes are TRBV9 and TRBJ1-4; D perhaps matches TRBD1 (6 bases). Germline V gene lookup returns CDR1 SGDLS and CDR2 YYNGEE. V lost 4 bases and J lost 8, with 18 bases in between. This CDR3 region has 15 residues. The CDR3 protein is CASSPSGGANEKLFF. In DNA form, the CDR3 reads TGTGCCAGCAGCCCTTCCGGGGGGGCGAACGAAAAACTGTTTTTT.

CDR3 sequence: CASSPAQASEAFF. The DNA for the CDR3 is TGTGCCAGCTCACCCGCACAGGCATCTGAAGCTTTCTTT. V is TRBV18 and J is TRBJ1-1, with TRBD1 as a possible D gene (5 bases). Germline CDR1 reads KGHSH; CDR2 reads LQKENI. This CDR3 region has 13 residues. Trimming took off 3 bases at V and 6 bases at J, with 11 bases between the two ends.

The chain couples TRBV15 to TRBJ2-7, with TRBD1 matching 10 bases. Germline lookup yields CDR1 LNHNV and CDR2 YYDKDF (reference sequence). The V gene end was trimmed by 0 bases and the J gene end by 7 bases; junction bases not matched to a gene: 6. The length of the CDR3 is 15 residues. The CDR3 DNA sequence: TGTGCCACCAGCAGAGAAAGGACAGGGGGAGGTGAGCAGTACTTC. This codes for CATSRERTGGGEQYF.

J is TRBJ2-1 and V is TRBV6-5; 9 bases are shared with TRBD1. Germline CDR1 is MNHEY and CDR2 is SVGAGI. The CDR3 is 14 residues long. The V gene end was trimmed by 5 bases and the J gene end by 6 bases; junction bases not matched to a gene: 5. Here the CDR3 DNA reads TGTGCCAGCAGTAACAGGGGGCGAAGCAATGAGCAGTTCTTC. Its translation is CASSNRGRSNEQFF.

This chain joins TRBV9 and TRBJ2-3, with no clear D. Germline V gene lookup returns CDR1 SGDLS and CDR2 YYNGEE. The CDR3 is 16 residues long. Trimming shortened V by 0 bases and J by 3 bases, and 14 bases separated the two germline ends. CDR3 in amino acids: CASSVGLGAFTDTQYF. CDR3 coding DNA: TGTGCCAGCAGCGTAGGGCTAGGAGCCTTTACAGATACGCAGTATTTT.

The sample holds a few counts of this clone. V and J are TRBV5-6 and TRBJ2-7; D gene ambiguous. This CDR3 comprises 12 residues. The V gene lost 2 bases and the J gene lost 9 bases, with 12 bases spanning the gap. CDR1 SGHDT and CDR2 YYEEEE come from the germline V gene. CDR3 sequence (DNA): TGTGCCAGCAGCTTATCCAGTAAAATGCAGTACGTC. Translated: CASSLSSKMQYV.

The chain links TRBV27 to TRBJ2-3, with D possibly TRBD1 on 6 matching bases. This CDR3 has 13 residues. The V end lost 4 bases, the J end lost 6 bases, and 11 bases lay between the germline ends. Germline CDR1 reads MNHEY; CDR2 reads SMNVEV (reference sequence). CDR3 bases: TGTGCCAGCAGTTCTGGGGGCAGCGATACGCAGTATTTT. Its protein is CASSSGGSDTQYF.